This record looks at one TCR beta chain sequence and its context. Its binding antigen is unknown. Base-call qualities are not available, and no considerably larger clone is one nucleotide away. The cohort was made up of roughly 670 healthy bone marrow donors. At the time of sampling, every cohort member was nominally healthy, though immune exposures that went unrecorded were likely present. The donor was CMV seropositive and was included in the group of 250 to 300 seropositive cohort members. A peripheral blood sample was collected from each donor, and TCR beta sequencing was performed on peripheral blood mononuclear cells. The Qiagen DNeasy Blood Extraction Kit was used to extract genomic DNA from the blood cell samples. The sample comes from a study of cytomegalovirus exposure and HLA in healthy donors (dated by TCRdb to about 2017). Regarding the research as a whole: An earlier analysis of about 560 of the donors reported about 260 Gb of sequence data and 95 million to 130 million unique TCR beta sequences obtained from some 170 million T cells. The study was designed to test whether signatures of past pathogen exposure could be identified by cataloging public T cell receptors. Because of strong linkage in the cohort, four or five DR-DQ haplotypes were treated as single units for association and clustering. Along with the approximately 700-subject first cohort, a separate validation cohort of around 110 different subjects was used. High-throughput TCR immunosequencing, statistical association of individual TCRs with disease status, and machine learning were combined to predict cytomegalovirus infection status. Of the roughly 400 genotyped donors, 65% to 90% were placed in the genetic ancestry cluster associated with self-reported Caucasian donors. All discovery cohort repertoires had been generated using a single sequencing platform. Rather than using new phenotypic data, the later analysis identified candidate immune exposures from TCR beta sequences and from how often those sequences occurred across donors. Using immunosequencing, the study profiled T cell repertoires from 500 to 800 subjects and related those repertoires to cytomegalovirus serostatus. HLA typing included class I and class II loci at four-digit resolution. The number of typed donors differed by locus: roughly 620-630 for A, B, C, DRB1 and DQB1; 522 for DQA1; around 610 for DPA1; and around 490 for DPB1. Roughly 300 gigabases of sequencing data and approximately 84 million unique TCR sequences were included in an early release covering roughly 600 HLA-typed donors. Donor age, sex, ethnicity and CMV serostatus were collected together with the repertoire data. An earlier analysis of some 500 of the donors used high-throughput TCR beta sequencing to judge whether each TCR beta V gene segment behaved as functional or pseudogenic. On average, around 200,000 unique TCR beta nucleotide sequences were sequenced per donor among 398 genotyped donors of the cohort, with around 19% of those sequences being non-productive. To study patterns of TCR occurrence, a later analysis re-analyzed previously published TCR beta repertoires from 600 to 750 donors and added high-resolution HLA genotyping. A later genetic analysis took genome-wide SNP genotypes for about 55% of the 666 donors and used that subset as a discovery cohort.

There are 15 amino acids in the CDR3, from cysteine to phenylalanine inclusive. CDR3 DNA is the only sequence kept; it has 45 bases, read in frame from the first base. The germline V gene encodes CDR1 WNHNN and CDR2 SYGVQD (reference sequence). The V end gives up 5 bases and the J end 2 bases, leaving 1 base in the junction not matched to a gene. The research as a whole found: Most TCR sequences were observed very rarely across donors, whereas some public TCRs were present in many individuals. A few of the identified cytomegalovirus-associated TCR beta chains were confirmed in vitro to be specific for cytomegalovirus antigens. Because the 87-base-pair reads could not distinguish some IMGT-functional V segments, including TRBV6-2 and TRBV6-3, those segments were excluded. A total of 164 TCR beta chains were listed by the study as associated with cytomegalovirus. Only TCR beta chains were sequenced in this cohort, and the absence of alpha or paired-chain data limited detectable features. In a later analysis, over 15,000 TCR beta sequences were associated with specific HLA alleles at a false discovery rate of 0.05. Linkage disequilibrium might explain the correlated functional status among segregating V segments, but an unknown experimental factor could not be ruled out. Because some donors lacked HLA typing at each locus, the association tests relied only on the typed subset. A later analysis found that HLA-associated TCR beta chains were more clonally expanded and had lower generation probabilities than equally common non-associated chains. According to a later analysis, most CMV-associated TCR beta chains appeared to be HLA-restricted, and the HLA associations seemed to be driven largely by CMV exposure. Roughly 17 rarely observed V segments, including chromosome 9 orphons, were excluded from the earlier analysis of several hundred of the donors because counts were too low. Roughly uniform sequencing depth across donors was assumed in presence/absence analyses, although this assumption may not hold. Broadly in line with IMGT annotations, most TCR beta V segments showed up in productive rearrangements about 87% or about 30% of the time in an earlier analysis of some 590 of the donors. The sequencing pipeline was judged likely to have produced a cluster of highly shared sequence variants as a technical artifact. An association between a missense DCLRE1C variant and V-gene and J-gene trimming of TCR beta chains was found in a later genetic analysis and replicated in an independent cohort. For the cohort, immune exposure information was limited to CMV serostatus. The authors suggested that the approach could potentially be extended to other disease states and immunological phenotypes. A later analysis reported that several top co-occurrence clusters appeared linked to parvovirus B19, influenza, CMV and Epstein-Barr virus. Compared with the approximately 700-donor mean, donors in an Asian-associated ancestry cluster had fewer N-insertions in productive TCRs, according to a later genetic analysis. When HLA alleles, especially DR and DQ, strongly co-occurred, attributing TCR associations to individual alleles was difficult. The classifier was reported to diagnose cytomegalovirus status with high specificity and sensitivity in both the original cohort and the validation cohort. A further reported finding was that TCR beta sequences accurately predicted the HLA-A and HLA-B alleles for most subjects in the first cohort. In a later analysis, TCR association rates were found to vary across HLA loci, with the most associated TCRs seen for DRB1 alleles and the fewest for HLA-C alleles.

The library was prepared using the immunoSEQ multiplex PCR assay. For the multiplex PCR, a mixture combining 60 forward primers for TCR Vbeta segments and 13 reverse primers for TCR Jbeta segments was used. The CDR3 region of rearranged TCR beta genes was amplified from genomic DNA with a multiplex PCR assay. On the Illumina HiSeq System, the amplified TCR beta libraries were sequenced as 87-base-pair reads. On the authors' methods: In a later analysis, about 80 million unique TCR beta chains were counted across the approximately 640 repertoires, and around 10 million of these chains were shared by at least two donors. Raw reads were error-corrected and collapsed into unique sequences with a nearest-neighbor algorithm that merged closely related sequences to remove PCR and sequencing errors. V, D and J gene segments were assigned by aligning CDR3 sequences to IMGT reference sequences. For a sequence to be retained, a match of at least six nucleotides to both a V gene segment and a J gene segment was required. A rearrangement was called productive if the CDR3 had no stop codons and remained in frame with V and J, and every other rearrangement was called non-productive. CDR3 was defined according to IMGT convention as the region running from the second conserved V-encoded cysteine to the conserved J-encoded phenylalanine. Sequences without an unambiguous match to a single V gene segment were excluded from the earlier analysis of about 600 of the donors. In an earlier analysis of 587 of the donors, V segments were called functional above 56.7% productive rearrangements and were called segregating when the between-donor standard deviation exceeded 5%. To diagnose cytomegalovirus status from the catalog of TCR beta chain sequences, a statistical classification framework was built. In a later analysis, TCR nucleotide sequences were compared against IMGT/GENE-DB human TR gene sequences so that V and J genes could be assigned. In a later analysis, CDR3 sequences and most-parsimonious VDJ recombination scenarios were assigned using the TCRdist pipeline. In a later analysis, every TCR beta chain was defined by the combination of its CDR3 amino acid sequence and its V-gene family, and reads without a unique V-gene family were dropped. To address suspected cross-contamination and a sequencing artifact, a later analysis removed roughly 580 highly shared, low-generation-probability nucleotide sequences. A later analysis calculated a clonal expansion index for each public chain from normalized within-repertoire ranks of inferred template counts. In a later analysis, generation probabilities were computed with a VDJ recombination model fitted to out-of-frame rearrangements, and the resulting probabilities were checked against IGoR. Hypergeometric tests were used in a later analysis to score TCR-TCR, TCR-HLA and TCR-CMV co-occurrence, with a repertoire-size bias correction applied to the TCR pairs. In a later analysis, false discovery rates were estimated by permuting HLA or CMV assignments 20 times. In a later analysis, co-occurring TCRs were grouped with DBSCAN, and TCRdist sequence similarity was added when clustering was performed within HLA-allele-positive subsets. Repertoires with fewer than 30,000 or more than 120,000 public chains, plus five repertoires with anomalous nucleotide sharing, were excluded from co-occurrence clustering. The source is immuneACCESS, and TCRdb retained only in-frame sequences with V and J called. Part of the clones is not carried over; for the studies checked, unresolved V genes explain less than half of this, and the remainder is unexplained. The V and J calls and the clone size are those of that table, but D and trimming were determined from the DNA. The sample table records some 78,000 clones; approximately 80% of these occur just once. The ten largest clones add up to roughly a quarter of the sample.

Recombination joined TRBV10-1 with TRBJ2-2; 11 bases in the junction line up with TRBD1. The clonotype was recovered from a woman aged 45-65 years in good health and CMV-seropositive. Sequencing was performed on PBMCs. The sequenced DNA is TGCGCCAGCAGTCGGACAGGGGGCAACACCGGGGAGCTGTTTTTT. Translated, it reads CASSRTGGNTGELFF.